The T cell receptor (beta chain) under discussion was sequenced for a study of PD-1 blockade in mismatch repair-deficient tumors. The assay was immunoSEQ multiplex PCR, and TCRdb's table has in-frame clones only and misses some. Of 9,000 to 10,000 clones in the sample, around 83% were seen once. The TCR-sequenced patients were three responders to pembrolizumab. The origin of this receptor is an adult with mismatch repair-deficient cancer. The sample here was PBMCs, taken about 48 weeks after starting pembrolizumab.

CDR3 in DNA: TGTGCCAGTAGCGGGGGTGGCGCCAAAAACATTCAGTACTTC. Translation gives CASSGGGAKNIQYF. The genes are TRBV19 and TRBJ2-4; D possibly corresponds to TRBD2 (6 bases). CDR1 and CDR2 from the germline V gene are LNHDA and SQIVND (reference sequence). Between the trimmed V and J ends, which lost 6 bases and 1 base, there was a span of 10 bases. This CDR3 contains 14 residues.